This T cell receptor beta chain was retrieved from a study of blood T cell repertoires in COVID-19. This clone came up once. This CDR3 is 14 amino acids long. With 3 bases removed from V and 6 bases from J, the gap between germline ends came to 12 bases. Germline V gene sequence: CDR1 LGHDT, CDR2 YNNKEL (reference sequence). Profiling relied on immunoSEQ multiplex PCR, and the TCRdb table lists in-frame clones only, not all of them. The table includes 95,000 to 110,000 clones, 89% detected once. The sample taken for sequencing was peripheral blood. The clonotype originates from a woman in her sixties with acute or convalescent COVID-19. The chain joins TRBV3-1 (or the pseudogene TRBV3-2) to TRBJ1-5, with D tentatively TRBD1 (6 bases). The CDR3 sequence: CASSHIGGLQPQHF. CDR3 bases: TGTGCCAGCAGCCATATCGGGGGGCTTCAGCCCCAGCATTTT.